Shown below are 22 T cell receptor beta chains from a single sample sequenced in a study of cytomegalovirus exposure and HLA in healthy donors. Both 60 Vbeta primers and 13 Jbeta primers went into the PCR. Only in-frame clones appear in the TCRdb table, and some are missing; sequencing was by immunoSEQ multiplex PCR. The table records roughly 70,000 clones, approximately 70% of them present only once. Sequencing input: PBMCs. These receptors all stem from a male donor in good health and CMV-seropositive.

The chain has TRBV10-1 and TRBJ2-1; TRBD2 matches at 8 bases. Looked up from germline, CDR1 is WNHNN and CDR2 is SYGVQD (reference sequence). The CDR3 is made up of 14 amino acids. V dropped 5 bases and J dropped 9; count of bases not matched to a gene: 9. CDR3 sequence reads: CASSIERGFREQFF. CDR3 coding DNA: TGCGCCAGCAGTATAGAGCGGGGGTTTCGTGAGCAGTTCTTC.

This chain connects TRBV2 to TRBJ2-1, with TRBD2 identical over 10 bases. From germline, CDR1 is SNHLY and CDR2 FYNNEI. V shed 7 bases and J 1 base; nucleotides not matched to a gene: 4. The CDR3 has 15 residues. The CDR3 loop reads CASNPLAGSYNEQFF. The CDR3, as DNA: TGTGCCAGCAATCCACTAGCGGGATCCTACAATGAGCAGTTCTTC.

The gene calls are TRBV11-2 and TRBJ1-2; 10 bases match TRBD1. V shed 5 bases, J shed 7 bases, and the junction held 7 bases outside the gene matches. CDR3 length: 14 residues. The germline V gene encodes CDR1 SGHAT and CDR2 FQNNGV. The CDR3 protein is CASSPRQGAVGYTF. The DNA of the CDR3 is TGTGCCAGCAGCCCGCGACAGGGGGCTGTTGGCTACACCTTC.

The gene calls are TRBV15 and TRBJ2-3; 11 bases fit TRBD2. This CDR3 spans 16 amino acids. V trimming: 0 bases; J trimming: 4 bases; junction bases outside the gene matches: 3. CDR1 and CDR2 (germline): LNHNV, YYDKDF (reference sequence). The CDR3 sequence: CATSRDSSGGPDTQYF. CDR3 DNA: TGTGCCACCAGCAGAGATTCTAGCGGGGGGCCAGATACGCAGTATTTT.

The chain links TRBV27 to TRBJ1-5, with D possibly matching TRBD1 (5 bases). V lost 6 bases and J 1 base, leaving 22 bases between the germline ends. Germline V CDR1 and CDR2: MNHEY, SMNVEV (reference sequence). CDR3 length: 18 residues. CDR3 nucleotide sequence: TGTGCCAGCAGACTCACTCCGCGCGGGACTATAAGCAATCAGCCCCAGCATTTT. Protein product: CASRLTPRGTISNQPQHF.

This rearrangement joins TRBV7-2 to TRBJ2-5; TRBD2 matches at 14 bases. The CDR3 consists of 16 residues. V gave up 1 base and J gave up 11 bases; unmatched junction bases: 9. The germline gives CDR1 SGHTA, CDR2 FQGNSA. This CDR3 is CASSLEGRGLAGVQYF. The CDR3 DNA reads TGTGCCAGCAGCTTAGAGGGGCGGGGACTAGCGGGGGTGCAGTACTTC.

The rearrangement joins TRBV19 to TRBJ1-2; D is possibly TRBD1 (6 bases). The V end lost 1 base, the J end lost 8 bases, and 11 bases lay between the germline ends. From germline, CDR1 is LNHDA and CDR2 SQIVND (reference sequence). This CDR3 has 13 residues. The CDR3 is CASSIAGVQGYTF. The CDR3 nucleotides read TGTGCCAGTAGTATAGCAGGGGTCCAAGGCTACACCTTC.

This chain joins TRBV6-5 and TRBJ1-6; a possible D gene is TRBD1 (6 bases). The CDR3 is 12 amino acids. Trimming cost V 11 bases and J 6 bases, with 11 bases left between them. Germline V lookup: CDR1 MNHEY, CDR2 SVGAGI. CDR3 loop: CACSRGNSPLHF. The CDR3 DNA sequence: TGTGCCTGTTCCAGGGGTAATTCACCCCTCCACTTT.

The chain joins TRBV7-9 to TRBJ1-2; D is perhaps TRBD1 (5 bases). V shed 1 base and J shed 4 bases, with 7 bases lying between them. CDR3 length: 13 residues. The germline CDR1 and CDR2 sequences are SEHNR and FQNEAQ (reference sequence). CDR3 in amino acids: CASSLVDSYGYTF. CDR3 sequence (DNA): TGTGCCAGCAGCTTAGTCGACAGCTATGGCTACACCTTC. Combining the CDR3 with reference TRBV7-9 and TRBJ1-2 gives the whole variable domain DTGVSQNPRHKITKRGQNVTFRCDPISEHNRLYWYRQTLGQGPEFLTYFQNEAQLEKSRLLSDRFSAERPKGSFSTLEIQRTEQGDSAMYLCASSLVDSYGYTFGSGTRLTVV.

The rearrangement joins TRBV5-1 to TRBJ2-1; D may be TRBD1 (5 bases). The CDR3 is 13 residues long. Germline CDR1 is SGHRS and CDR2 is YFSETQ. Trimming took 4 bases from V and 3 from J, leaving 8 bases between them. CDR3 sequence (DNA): TGCGCCAGCAGCCCAGGACACTACAATGAGCAGTTCTTC. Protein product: CASSPGHYNEQFF.

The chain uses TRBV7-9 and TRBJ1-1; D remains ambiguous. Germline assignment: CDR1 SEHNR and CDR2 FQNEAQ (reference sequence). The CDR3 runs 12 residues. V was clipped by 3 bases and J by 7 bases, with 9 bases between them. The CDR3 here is CASSFAELEAFF. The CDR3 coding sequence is TGTGCCAGCAGCTTTGCCGAACTTGAAGCTTTCTTT.

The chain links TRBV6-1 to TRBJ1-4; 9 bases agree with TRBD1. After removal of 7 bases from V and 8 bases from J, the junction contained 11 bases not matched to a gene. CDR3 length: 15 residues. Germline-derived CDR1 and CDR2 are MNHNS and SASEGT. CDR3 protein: CASNLNRGQVEKLFF. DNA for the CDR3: TGTGCCAGCAACCTCAACAGGGGGCAAGTGGAAAAACTGTTTTTT.

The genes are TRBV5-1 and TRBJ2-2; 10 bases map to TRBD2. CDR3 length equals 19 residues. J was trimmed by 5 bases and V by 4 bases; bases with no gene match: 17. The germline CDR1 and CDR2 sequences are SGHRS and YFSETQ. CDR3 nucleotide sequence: TGCGCCAGCAGCCTATACAATGCCCCTAGCGGGAGAGGAACCGGGGAGCTGTTTTTT. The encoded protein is CASSLYNAPSGRGTGELFF. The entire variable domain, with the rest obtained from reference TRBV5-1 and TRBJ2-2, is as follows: KAGVTQTPRYLIKTRGQQVTLSCSPISGHRSVSWYQQTPGQGLQFLFEYFSETQRNKGNFPGRFSGRQFSNSRSEMNVSTLELGDSALYLCASSLYNAPSGRGTGELFFGEGSRLTVL.

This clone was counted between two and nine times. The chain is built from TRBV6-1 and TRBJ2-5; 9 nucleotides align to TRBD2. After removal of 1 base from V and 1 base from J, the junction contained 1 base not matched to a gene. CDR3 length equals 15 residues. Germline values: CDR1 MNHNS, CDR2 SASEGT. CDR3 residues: CASSEGAGGQETQYF. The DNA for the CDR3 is TGTGCCAGCAGTGAAGGAGCGGGGGGCCAAGAGACCCAGTACTTC.

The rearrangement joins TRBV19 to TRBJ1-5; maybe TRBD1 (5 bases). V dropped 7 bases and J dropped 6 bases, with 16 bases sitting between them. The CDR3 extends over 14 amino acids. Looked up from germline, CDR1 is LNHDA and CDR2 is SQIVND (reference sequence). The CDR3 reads CASTPGGESQPQHF. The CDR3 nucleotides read TGTGCCAGTACCCCTGGGGGGGAAAGTCAGCCCCAGCATTTT.

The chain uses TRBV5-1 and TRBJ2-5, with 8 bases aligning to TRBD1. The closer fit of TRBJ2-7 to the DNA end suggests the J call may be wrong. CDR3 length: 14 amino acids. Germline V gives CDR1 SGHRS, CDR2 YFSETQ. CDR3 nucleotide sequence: TGCGCCAGCAGCTTGCCCGACAGGGGCCACGAGCAGTACTTC. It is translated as CASSLPDRGHEQYF.

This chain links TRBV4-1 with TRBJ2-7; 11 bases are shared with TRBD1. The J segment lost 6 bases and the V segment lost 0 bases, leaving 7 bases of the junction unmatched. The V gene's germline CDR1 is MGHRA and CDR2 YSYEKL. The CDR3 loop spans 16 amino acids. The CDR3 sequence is CASSQEAGQGALEQYF. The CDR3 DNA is TGCGCCAGCAGCCAAGAGGCAGGACAGGGGGCTCTCGAGCAGTACTTC.

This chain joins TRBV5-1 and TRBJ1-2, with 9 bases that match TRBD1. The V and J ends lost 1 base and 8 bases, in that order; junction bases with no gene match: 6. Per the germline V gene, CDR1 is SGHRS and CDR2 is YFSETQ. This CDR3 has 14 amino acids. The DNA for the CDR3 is TGCGCCAGCAGCTTGTCGGGACAGGGAGACGGCTACACCTTC. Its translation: CASSLSGQGDGYTF.

CDR3 DNA: TGTGCCACCAGCAGAGAACGGGGACAGTCATACGAGCAGTACTTC. Translated, it gives CATSRERGQSYEQYF. The chain uses TRBV15 and TRBJ2-7; 7 bases fit TRBD1. This CDR3 has 15 amino acids. The junction had 6 bases not matched to a gene; V was cut back by 0 bases and J by 4 bases. Germline V gives CDR1 LNHNV, CDR2 YYDKDF (reference sequence).

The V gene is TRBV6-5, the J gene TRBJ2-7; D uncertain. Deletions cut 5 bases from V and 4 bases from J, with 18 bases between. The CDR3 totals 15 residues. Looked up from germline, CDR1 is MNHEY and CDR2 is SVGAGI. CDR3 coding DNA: TGTGCCAGCAGTCCAATCCCAACGCGAGCGTACGAGCAGTACTTC. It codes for CASSPIPTRAYEQYF.

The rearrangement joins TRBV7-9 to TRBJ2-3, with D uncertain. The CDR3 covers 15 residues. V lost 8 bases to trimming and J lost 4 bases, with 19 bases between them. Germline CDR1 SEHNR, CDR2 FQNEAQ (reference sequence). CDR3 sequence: CASAVGALGADTQYF. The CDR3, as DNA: TGTGCCAGCGCTGTGGGTGCTTTGGGCGCAGATACGCAGTATTTT.

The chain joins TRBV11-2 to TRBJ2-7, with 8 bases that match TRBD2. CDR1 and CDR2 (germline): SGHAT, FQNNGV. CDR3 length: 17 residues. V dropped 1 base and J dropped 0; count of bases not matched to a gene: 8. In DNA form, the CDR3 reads TGTGCCAGCAGCTTAGGAACGGGGGGGATCTTCTCCTACGAGCAGTACTTC. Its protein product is CASSLGTGGIFSYEQYF.